Below are 20 T cell receptor beta chains sequenced from a single sample in a study of T cell responses to AZD1222 COVID-19 vaccine. The assay was immunoSEQ multiplex PCR, and TCRdb's table has in-frame clones only and misses some. The sample consists of tens of thousands of clones, less than 85% of them appearing once. This material consisted of peripheral blood, taken 28 days after the second AZD1222 dose. The receptors derive from an adult who received the AZD1222 COVID-19 vaccine.

This clone was picked up one time. V and J are TRBV19 and TRBJ2-7; 7 bases align to TRBD2. This CDR3 spans 15 amino acids. CDR1 and CDR2 (germline): LNHDA, SQIVND (reference sequence). Germline trimming cut 4 bases from V and 2 bases from J; bases unmatched to any gene: 8. The CDR3 nucleotides read TGTGCCAGTAGTAACCTGGCGGGGGACCCCTACGAGCAGTACTTC. It encodes CASSNLAGDPYEQYF.

This sequence joins TRBV12-3 or TRBV12-4 and TRBJ2-2; D remains unclear. The CDR3 consists of 12 residues. V lost 6 bases to trimming and J lost 7 bases, with 9 bases between them. CDR3 sequence (DNA): TGTGCCAGCAGCCCGGCGCTCGGGGAGCTGTTTTTT. Protein: CASSPALGELFF.

V gene TRBV7-9 combines with J gene TRBJ2-3; tentatively, D is TRBD2 (6 bases). V was trimmed by 3 bases and J by 0 bases, leaving 7 bases between them. Germline assignment: CDR1 SEHNR and CDR2 FQNEAQ (reference sequence). This CDR3 spans 14 amino acids. The CDR3 DNA is TGTGCCAGCAGCTTGGGACTGAGCACAGATACGCAGTATTTT. Translated, it gives CASSLGLSTDTQYF.

V usage is TRBV5-5 and J usage is TRBJ2-7; 12 bases are a match to TRBD1. V shed 3 bases and J 4 bases; nucleotides not matched to a gene: 2. CDR1 SGHKS and CDR2 YYEKEE come from the germline V gene (reference sequence). The CDR3 has 14 residues. The CDR3 DNA sequence: TGTGCCAGCAGCTCGGGACAGGGGGCTTACGAGCAGTACTTC. Translating it yields CASSSGQGAYEQYF. The entire variable domain, with the rest obtained from reference TRBV5-5 and TRBJ2-7, is as follows: DAGVTQSPTHLIKTRGQQVTLRCSPISGHKSVSWYQQVLGQGPQFIFQYYEKEERGRGNFPDRFSARQFPNYSSELNVNALLLGDSALYLCASSSGQGAYEQYFGPGTRLTVT.

J is TRBJ1-2 and V is TRBV24-1; D gene unclear. Germline-derived CDR1 and CDR2 are KGHDR and SFDVKD. The V end lost 5 bases, the J end lost 8 bases, and 20 bases lay between the germline ends. This CDR3 contains 15 residues. CDR3 in DNA: TGTGCCACCAGTGGAGACACCCCTTGGACGGGAGGCTACACCTTC. As protein: CATSGDTPWTGGYTF.

The CDR3 loop is CATSSLAGLPGELFF. DNA for the CDR3: TGTGCCACCAGCAGCCTAGCGGGGTTGCCGGGGGAGCTGTTTTTT. The V call is TRBV15, the J call TRBJ2-2; TRBD2 matches 9 bases. Germline CDR1 is LNHNV and CDR2 is YYDKDF (reference sequence). V trimming: 3 bases; J trimming: 8 bases; junction bases outside the gene matches: 7. The CDR3 is 15 amino acids.

The chain has TRBV9 and TRBJ2-3, with TRBD2 matching over 13 bases. The CDR3 has 17 amino acids. The trim removed 4 bases at V and 2 bases at J, leaving 7 bases unmatched. Germline V lookup: CDR1 SGDLS, CDR2 YYNGEE. The CDR3 coding sequence is TGTGCCAGCAGCCCAGGGACTAGCGGGGCGAACACAGATACGCAGTATTTT. It translates to CASSPGTSGANTDTQYF.

This clone was found once. The chain recombines TRBV28 with TRBJ2-3; TRBD2 might be the D (6 bases). Germline values: CDR1 MDHEN, CDR2 SYDVKM. The CDR3 sequence is 15 residues long. V lost 7 bases and J lost 0, with 14 bases in between. The CDR3 coding sequence is TGTGCCAGCACGGGGGAGAAGCGGAGCACAGATACGCAGTATTTT. Protein sequence: CASTGEKRSTDTQYF. The whole variable domain, filled in from reference TRBV28 and TRBJ2-3, reads DVKVTQSSRYLVKRTGEKVFLECVQDMDHENMFWYRQDPGLGLRLIYFSYDVKMKEKGDIPEGYSVSREKKERFSLILESASTNQTSMYLCASTGEKRSTDTQYFGPGTRLTVL.

A note on this clone: Compared with germline, one end of the junction differs, possibly owing to a read error. The gene calls are TRBV2 and TRBJ2-7; tentative D call: TRBD2 (6 bases). From germline, CDR1 is SNHLY and CDR2 FYNNEI. This CDR3 region has 12 residues. The CDR3 nucleotides are TGTGCCAGCTGGCGGATGGGTCGGGACTTGAACTTC. This sequence encodes CASWRMGRDLNF.

This clone was detected once. This chain connects TRBV19 to TRBJ2-7; D is perhaps TRBD2 (5 bases). The CDR3 runs to 15 residues. The V end was cut by 5 bases, the J end by 3 bases, with 17 bases between. CDR1 and CDR2 from the germline V gene are LNHDA and SQIVND (reference sequence). The CDR3 reads CASSATSFVGYEQYF. The CDR3 DNA reads TGTGCCAGTAGTGCCACTAGTTTTGTCGGCTACGAGCAGTACTTC.

The rearrangement joins TRBV7-2 to TRBJ1-6, with D possibly being TRBD1 (5 bases). V dropped 1 base and J dropped 7 bases, with 8 bases sitting between them. The CDR3 is made up of 14 amino acids. The germline gives CDR1 SGHTA, CDR2 FQGNSA. The CDR3 sequence: CASSLDAGNSPLHF. CDR3 nucleotide sequence: TGTGCCAGCAGCTTAGACGCAGGGAATTCACCCCTCCACTTT.

This chain uses TRBV5-6 with TRBJ2-5, with D unresolved. The CDR3 extends over 12 amino acids. Germline V lookup: CDR1 SGHDT, CDR2 YYEEEE. Trimming took 1 base from V and 2 from J, leaving 3 bases between them. The DNA of the CDR3 is TGTGCCAGCAGCTTGAATCAAGAGACCCAGTACTTC. Residues: CASSLNQETQYF.

This clone was found a few times. The chain has TRBV9 and TRBJ1-4; D remains unclear. The germline V and J ends were trimmed by 4 bases and 0 bases, with 10 bases remaining between them. The CDR3 sequence is 15 residues long. Germline values: CDR1 SGDLS, CDR2 YYNGEE. Here the CDR3 reads CASSPTQSTNEKLFF. The CDR3 DNA follows: TGTGCCAGCAGCCCTACCCAGTCAACTAATGAAAAACTGTTTTTT.

The V and J genes are TRBV18 and TRBJ2-7; D remains unclear. V was clipped by 3 bases and J by 2 bases, with 8 bases between them. Per germline, CDR1 KGHSH and CDR2 LQKENI. This CDR3 comprises 13 residues. The CDR3 region is CASSPTEAYEQYF. The CDR3 region has the DNA TGTGCCAGCTCACCTACTGAGGCCTACGAGCAGTACTTC.

Comment on this clone: The conserved phenylalanine or tryptophan is not found at the CDR3 terminus, so this likely reflects a read error. The DNA is omitted, as the CDR3 cannot be located on it reliably, and the CDR3 follows TCRdb's listing. The gene calls are TRBV3-1 (or the pseudogene TRBV3-2) and TRBJ1-2; the D call TRBD1 from the table was never checked on the DNA. Germline V gene data show CDR1 as LGHDT and CDR2 as YNNKEL (reference sequence). The CDR3 region is 9 residues in length, termini included. This CDR3 is CASSLGQAV.

The rearrangement links TRBV19 to TRBJ1-5, with D hard to call. Germline lookup yields CDR1 LNHDA and CDR2 SQIVND (reference sequence). The CDR3 spans 12 residues. The V and J ends lost 3 bases and 5 bases respectively, with 5 bases between them. The CDR3 DNA is TGTGCCAGTAGTATGGTAGATCAGCCCCAGCATTTT. Amino acids: CASSMVDQPQHF.

The rearrangement uses TRBV3-1 (or the pseudogene TRBV3-2) and TRBJ1-2, with TRBD1 as a possible D gene (5 bases). Germline values: CDR1 LGHDT, CDR2 YNNKEL (reference sequence). The ends were cut back, 2 bases at V and 6 bases at J, with 16 bases in the middle. This CDR3 spans 15 amino acids. In DNA form, the CDR3 reads TGTGCCAGCAGCCAATCGGGGACCGGGGGAAATGGCTACACCTTC. This gives the protein CASSQSGTGGNGYTF.

The chain employs TRBV18 and TRBJ2-7; no clear D gene. Germline V lookup: CDR1 KGHSH, CDR2 LQKENI. V lost 0 bases to trimming and J lost 7 bases, with 10 bases between them. This CDR3 region has 13 residues. DNA for the CDR3: TGTGCCAGCTCACCACCTATGACAAATGAGCAGTACTTC. Translation: CASSPPMTNEQYF.

The rearrangement links TRBV10-3 to TRBJ2-2; 8 bases align to TRBD2. This CDR3 has 16 amino acids. V dropped 4 bases and J dropped 6; count of bases not matched to a gene: 10. From germline, CDR1 is ENHRY and CDR2 SYGVKD. The DNA of the CDR3 is TGTGCCATCAGTGGTAGCGGGGCGTCCATCTCCGGGGAGCTGTTTTTT. Translation: CAISGSGASISGELFF.

The V gene is TRBV6-2 or TRBV6-3, the J gene TRBJ2-2; 8 positions agree with TRBD2. J gave up 0 bases and V 2 bases, and 5 bases lay outside the gene matches. CDR3 length: 17 amino acids. The germline V gene encodes CDR1 MNHEY and CDR2 SVGEGT. The CDR3 here is CASSYPGLAANTGELFF. CDR3 DNA sequence: TGTGCCAGCAGTTACCCCGGACTAGCAGCGAACACCGGGGAGCTGTTTTTT.